This TCR beta chain was identified during a study of spatial heterogeneity in lung cancer. Study-wide context: Correlation of TCR transcript counts in tumor regions with a T cell module score from matched bulk RNA-seq was strong. Study-wide points: Expanded intratumoral alpha and beta TCR counts tracked tumor mutation counts.

This clonotype showed up just a few times. The antigen is not known. Time point noted: sample taken at primary tumor resection. Whole RNA was taken from tumor, nontumor lung or frozen PBMC; it was then sequenced unsorted. The study tagged each TCR cDNA molecule with a unique molecular identifier. MiXCR was run by TCRdb on the 5' RACE reads, yielding one entry per CDR3 protein. The table records approximately 25,000 distinct CDR3 sequences, roughly 8.6% of them present only once. This clonotype was obtained from a male donor with early-stage non-small cell lung cancer. The sample was lung tumor tissue, taken at surgery.

CDR3 in amino acids: CAWSAGDPPTQYF. CDR3 nucleotide sequence: TGTGCCTGGAGTGCAGGGGACCCGCCGACCCAGTACTTC. V is TRBV30 and J is TRBJ2-5, with D perhaps matching TRBD1 (6 bases). Trimming cost V 1 base and J 7 bases, with 13 bases left between them. Germline V lookup: CDR1 GTSNPN, CDR2 SVGIG (reference sequence). The CDR3 consists of 13 residues.